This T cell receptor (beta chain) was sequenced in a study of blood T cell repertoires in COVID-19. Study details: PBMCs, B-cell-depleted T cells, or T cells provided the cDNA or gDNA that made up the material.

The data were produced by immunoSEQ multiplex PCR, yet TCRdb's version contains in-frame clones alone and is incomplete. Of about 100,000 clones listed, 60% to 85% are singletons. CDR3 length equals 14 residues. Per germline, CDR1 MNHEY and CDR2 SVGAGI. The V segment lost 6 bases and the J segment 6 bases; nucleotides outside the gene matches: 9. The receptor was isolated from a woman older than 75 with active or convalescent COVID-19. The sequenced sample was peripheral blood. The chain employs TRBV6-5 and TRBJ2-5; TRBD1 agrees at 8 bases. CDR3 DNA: TGTGCCAGCAGAGGGCAGGGGGCGAAAAAGACCCAGTACTTC. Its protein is CASRGQGAKKTQYF.